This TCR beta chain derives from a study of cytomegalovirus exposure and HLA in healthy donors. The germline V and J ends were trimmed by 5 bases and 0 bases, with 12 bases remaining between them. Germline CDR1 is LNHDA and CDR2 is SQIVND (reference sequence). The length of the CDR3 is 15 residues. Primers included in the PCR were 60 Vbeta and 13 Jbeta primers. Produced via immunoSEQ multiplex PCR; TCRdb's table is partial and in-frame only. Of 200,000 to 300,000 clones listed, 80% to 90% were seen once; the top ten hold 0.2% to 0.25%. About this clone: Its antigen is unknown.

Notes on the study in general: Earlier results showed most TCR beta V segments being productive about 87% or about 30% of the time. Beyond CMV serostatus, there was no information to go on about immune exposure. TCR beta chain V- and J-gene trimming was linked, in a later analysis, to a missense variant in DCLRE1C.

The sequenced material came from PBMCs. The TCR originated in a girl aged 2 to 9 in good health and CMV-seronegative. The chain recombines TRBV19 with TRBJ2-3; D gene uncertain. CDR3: CASSAEELSTDTQYF. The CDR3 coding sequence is TGTGCCAGTAGTGCCGAGGAACTGAGCACAGATACGCAGTATTTT.